This TCR beta chain was captured by sequencing in a study of blood T cell repertoires in COVID-19 (dated by TCRdb to about 2020). Regarding the complete study: The collaborator samples originated in the United States, Italy and Spain and spanned the acute and convalescent phases of COVID-19. HLA class I and class II types, where available, came from metadata supplied by the sample provider rather than from assay-based typing. A freely available public database, intended as a resource for researchers studying the immune response to SARS-CoV-2, is where the repertoires were released. Subjects who had been exposed to COVID-19, were actively infected with it, or had recovered from it provided the deeply sampled blood TCRbeta repertoires that made up the dataset. The prospective study material was composed of cDNA or gDNA derived from T cells, B-cell-depleted T cells, or PBMCs. The samples were drawn from the first 160 participants of the ongoing ImmuneRACE study and from about 1,200 subjects provided by 6 global collaborators. A de-identified subject ID, COVID-19 status, age in years and sex were almost always included in the sample metadata. General study outcomes and caveats: The quantity of clinical and demographic metadata differed by source and by participant and was supplied without curation.

Each collaborating institution followed its own protocols to collect whole blood in K2EDTA tubes. For TCRbeta analysis, collaborators shipped samples as frozen whole blood, isolated PBMCs, or DNA extracted from either of those sample types. The immunoSEQ Assay, a bias-controlled multiplex PCR, was used to amplify TCRbeta CDR3 regions from genomic DNA. Turning to the authors' computational methods: Nucleated cell counts per sample were estimated from amplification of reference gene primers within the assay. Sequence reads were collapsed and filtered to measure the absolute abundance of every unique TCRbeta CDR3 rearrangement. Productive Simpson clonality was computed per sample as the square root of Simpson's diversity index over productive rearrangements. In TCRdb, the immuneACCESS table is reduced to in-frame sequences with V and J assigned. These tables do not hold every clone; where another copy was compared, an unresolved V gene accounts for under half, and the others remain unexplained. V, J and clone size were drawn from that table, and D and trimming were deduced from the DNA. Here the sample has tens of thousands of clones; roughly two thirds occur a single time. The biggest ten clones account for roughly a sixth of the sample.

The sample holds many counts of this clone. Its antigen specificity is not known. No qualities accompany the bases; no much larger clone lies one base away. Its CDR3 holds 11 amino acids, cysteine through phenylalanine. Only CDR3 DNA remains: 33 bases, in frame from the first base. The trim is 5 bases for V and 5 bases for J, with a gap of 4 bases between the germline ends. The germline V gene supplies CDR1 SGHAT and CDR2 FQNNGV. Recombination connected TRBV11-2 to TRBJ2-1; the D gene lacks a confident call. Sequencing used peripheral blood. The TCR was taken from a human donor in a cohort sampled during active COVID-19. Here the CDR3 is given as CASSLNNEQFF. The bases read TGTGCCAGCAGCCTTAACAATGAGCAGTTCTTC.